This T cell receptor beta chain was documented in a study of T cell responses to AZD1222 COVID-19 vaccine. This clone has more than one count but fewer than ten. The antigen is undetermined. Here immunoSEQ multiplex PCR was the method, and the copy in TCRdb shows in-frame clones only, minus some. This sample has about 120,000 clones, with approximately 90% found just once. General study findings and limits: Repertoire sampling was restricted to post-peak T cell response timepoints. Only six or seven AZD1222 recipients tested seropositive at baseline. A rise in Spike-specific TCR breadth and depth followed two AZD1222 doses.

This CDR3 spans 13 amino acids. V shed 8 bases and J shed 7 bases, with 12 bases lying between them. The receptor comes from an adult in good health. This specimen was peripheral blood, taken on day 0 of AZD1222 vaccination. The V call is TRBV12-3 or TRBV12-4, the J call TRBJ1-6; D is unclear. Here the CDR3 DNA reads TGTGCCAGCGCGTCGTCGGCGAATTCACCCCTCCACTTT. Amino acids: CASASSANSPLHF.